The 4 T cell receptor beta chains below come from one sample, sequenced in a study of shared clonotypes between healthy human individuals. Sequenced by immunoSEQ multiplex PCR; TCRdb stores in-frame clones only, minus some. The sample yields around 510,000 clones, about 96% seen once. Sequences were obtained from naive CD4+ T cells sorted from blood. Regarding subset: CD45RA+ positively selected. All receptors derive from a woman in her thirties in good health.

The rearrangement links TRBV5-4 to TRBJ1-4; D possibly corresponds to TRBD1 (6 bases). V was trimmed by 4 bases and J by 2 bases, leaving 15 bases between them. This CDR3 region has 16 residues. CDR1 SGHNT and CDR2 YYREEE come from the germline V gene (reference sequence). CDR3: CASSAGTGLTNEKLFF. In DNA, the CDR3 is TGTGCCAGCAGCGCCGGTACAGGGCTGACTAATGAAAAACTGTTTTTT.

The chain carries TRBV5-4 and TRBJ2-7, with 13 nucleotides matching TRBD2. J gave up 3 bases and V 4 bases, and 4 bases lay outside the gene matches. CDR3 length equals 15 residues. Germline lookup yields CDR1 SGHNT and CDR2 YYREEE (reference sequence). CDR3 loop: CASSAGLAGYYEQYF. The DNA of the CDR3 is TGTGCCAGCAGCGCGGGACTAGCGGGGTACTACGAGCAGTACTTC.

This rearrangement joins TRBV5-6 to TRBJ2-7; D assignment may be TRBD1 or TRBD2 (5 bases each). The CDR3 is 16 amino acids. Deletions cut 4 bases from V and 4 bases from J, with 21 bases between. Germline-derived CDR1 and CDR2 are SGHDT and YYEEEE. Written as DNA, the CDR3 is TGTGCCAGCAGCCCCCGAGGGGTCAGGCTTCTATACGAGCAGTACTTC. Translating it yields CASSPRGVRLLYEQYF.

This chain uses TRBV7-9 with TRBJ2-2; 9 nucleotides match TRBD2. CDR1 is SEHNR and CDR2 is FQNEAQ in the germline V gene (reference sequence). This CDR3 has 18 amino acids. V gave up 1 base and J gave up 8 bases; unmatched junction bases: 14. The CDR3 region has the DNA TGTGCCAGCAGCTTAGTTCCGCTACTAGCGGGCCTAGGTGGGGAGCTGTTTTTT. It yields the protein CASSLVPLLAGLGGELFF.